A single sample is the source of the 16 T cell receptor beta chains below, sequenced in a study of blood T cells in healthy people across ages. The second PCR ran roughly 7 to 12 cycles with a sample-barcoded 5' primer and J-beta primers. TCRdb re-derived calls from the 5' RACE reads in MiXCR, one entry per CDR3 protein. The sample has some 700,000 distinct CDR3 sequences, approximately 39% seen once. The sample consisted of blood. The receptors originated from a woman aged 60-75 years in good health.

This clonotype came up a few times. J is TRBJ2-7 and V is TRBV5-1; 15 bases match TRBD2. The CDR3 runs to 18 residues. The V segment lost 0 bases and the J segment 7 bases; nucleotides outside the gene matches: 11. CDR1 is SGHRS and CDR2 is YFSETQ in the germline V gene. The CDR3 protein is CASSLGTSGRARGYEQYF. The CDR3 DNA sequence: TGCGCCAGCAGCTTGGGGACTAGCGGGAGGGCCAGGGGCTATGAGCAGTACTTC.

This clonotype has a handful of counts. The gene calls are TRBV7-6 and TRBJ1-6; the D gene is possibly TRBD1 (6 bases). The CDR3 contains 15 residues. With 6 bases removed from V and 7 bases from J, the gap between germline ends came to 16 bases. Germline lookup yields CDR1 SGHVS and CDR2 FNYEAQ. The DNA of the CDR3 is TGTGCCAGCAGTCCTCTGGACAGTGGGAATTCACCCCTCCACTTT. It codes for CASSPLDSGNSPLHF.

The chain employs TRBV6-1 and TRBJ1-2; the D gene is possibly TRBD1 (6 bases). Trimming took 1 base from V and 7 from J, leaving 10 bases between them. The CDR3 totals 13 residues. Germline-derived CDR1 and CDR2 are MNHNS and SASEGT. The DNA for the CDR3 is TGTGCCAGCAGTGAAGAGGGGGTAGCTGGCTACACCTTC. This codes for CASSEEGVAGYTF.

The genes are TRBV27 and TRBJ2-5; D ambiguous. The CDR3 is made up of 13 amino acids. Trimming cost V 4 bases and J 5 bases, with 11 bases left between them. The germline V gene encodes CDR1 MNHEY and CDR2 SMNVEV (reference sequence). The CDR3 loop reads CASSYHDPETQYF. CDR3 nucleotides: TGTGCCAGCAGTTACCACGATCCGGAGACCCAGTACTTC.

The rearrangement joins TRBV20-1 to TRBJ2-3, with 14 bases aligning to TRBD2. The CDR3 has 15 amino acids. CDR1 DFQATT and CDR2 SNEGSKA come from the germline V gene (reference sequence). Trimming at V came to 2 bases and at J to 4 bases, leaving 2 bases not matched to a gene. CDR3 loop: CSARRLAGGADTQYF. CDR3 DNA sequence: TGCAGTGCTAGACGACTAGCGGGAGGGGCAGATACGCAGTATTTT.

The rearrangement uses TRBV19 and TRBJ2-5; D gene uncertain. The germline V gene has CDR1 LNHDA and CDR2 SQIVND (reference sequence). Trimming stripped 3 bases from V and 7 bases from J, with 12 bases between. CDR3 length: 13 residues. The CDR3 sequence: CASSIGRPGTQYF. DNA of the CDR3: TGTGCCAGTAGTATCGGTCGCCCGGGGACCCAGTACTTC.

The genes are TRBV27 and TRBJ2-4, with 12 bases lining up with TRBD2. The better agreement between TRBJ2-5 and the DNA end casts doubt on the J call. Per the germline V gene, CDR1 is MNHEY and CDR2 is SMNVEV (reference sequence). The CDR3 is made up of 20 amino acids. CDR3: CASSLIPPSGGAGVRETQYF. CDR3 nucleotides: TGTGCCAGCAGTTTAATCCCCCCTAGCGGGGGGGCCGGGGTTCGAGAGACCCAGTACTTC.

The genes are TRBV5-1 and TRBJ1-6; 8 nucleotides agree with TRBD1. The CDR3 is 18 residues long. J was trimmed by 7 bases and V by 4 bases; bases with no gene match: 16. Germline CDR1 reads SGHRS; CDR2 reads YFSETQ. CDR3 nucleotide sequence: TGCGCCAGCAGCGGTGACAGGGGAATCGCTGATCGGAATTCACCCCTCCACTTT. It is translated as CASSGDRGIADRNSPLHF.

CDR3 sequence reads: CASSVGGLTAGDTQYF. CDR3 bases: TGTGCCAGCAGCGTAGGGGGACTTACGGCAGGGGATACGCAGTATTTT. The rearrangement links TRBV9 to TRBJ2-3; tentative D call: TRBD2 (6 bases). Trimming shortened V by 0 bases and J by 6 bases, and 17 bases separated the two germline ends. This CDR3 is built from 16 residues. CDR1 and CDR2 (germline): SGDLS, YYNGEE.

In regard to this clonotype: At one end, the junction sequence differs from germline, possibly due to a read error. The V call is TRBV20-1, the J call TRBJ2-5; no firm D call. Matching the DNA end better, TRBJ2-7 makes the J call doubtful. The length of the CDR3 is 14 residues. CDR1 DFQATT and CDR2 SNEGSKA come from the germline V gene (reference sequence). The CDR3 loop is CGANISPATDEQYF. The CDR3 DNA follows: TGCGGTGCTAATATAAGCCCAGCTACCGACGAGCAGTACTTC.

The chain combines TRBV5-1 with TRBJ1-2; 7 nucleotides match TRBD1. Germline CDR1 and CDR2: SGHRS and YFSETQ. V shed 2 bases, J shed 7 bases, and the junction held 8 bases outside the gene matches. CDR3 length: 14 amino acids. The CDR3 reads CASSFRDSRGGYTF. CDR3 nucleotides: TGCGCCAGCAGCTTCAGGGACAGCCGGGGTGGCTACACCTTC.

In nucleotides, the CDR3 is TGTGCCAGCGGGGACTTACCATCCTACGAGCAGTACTTC. Protein product: CASGDLPSYEQYF. This chain links TRBV6-5 with TRBJ2-7, with D perhaps matching TRBD2 (6 bases). The CDR3 length is 13 residues. Germline-derived CDR1 and CDR2 are MNHEY and SVGAGI. Between the trimmed V and J ends, which lost 8 bases and 1 base, there was a span of 12 bases.

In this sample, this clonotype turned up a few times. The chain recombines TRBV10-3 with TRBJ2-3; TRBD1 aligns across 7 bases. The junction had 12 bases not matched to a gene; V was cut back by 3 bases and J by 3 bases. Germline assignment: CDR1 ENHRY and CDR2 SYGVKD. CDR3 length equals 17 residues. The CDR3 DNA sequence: TGTGCCATCAGTGAACAGGGGCCCTCCGGTGGAACAGATACGCAGTATTTT. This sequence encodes CAISEQGPSGGTDTQYF.

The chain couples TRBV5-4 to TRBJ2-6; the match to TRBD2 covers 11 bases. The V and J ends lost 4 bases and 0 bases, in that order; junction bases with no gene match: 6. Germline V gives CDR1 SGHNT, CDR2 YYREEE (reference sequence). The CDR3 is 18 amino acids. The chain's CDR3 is CASSPRTSGLSGANVLTF. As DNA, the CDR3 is TGTGCCAGCAGCCCCAGGACTAGCGGGCTCTCTGGGGCCAACGTCCTGACTTTC.

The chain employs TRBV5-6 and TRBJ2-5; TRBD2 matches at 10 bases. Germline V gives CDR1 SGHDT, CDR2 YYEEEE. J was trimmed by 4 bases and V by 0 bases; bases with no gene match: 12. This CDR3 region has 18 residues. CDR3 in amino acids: CASSLDGGAGGFAETQYF. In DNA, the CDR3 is TGTGCCAGCAGCTTGGATGGGGGAGCGGGAGGGTTCGCAGAGACCCAGTACTTC.

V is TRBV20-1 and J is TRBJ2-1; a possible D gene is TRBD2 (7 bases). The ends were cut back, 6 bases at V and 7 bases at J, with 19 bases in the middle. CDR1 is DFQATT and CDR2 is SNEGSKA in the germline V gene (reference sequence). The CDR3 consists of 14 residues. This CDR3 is CSATPKGGMNEQFF. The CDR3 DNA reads TGCAGTGCCACACCTAAGGGGGGGATGAATGAGCAGTTCTTC.